This T cell receptor (beta chain) was profiled in a study of cytomegalovirus exposure and HLA in healthy donors. At the level of the study: Findings of an earlier analysis included some 110 million unique TCR beta sequences from roughly 180 million T cells.

This CDR3 is built from 15 residues. V gave up 6 bases and J gave up 0 bases; unmatched junction bases: 9. Germline V CDR1 and CDR2: SGHRS, YFSETQ. 60 Vbeta and 13 Jbeta primers were used in PCR. Original processing methods: Later, about 80 million unique TCR beta chains were counted in an analysis, and approximately 10 million of them were shared. Here immunoSEQ multiplex PCR was the method, and the copy in TCRdb shows in-frame clones only, minus some. V and J calls plus clone size are reproduced from that table; the DNA served to infer D and trimming. The sample yields approximately 72,000 clones, over 70% seen once.

The rearrangement joins TRBV5-1 to TRBJ2-7, with 7 bases matching TRBD2. The sequence was obtained from a male donor in good health and CMV-seropositive. Sample: PBMCs. Here the CDR3 reads CASKVTAGSSYEQYF. In nucleotides, the CDR3 is TGCGCCAGCAAGGTAACAGCGGGAAGCTCCTACGAGCAGTACTTC.